These 28 T cell receptor beta chains were all obtained from the same sample, sequenced in a study of CD8+CD57+ T cells in acquired aplastic anemia. The TCR beta profiling, which covered VDJ combination and CDR3 sequence, was carried out using genomic DNA as the template. Via MiXCR, TCRdb re-called the reads, giving one row per CDR3 protein. The table shows some 190,000 distinct CDR3 sequences, with 40% to 50% occurring only once. The sequencing input was sorted CD4+, CD8+, or CD8+CD57+ T cells (not recorded which) from PBMCs. The receptor source for this set is a human donor in good health.

The chain carries TRBV19 and TRBJ1-6; the D is unclear. The V and J ends lost 3 bases and 5 bases respectively, with 14 bases between them. The CDR3 runs to 16 residues. The germline gives CDR1 LNHDA, CDR2 SQIVND (reference sequence). The CDR3 nucleotides are TGTGCCAGTAGTATTCGTGGGGTTCGGAATAATTCACCCCTCCACTTT. Encoded protein: CASSIRGVRNNSPLHF.

This chain connects TRBV5-6 to TRBJ2-2; D unclear. The germline CDR1 and CDR2 sequences are SGHDT and YYEEEE. This CDR3 region has 13 residues. V gave up 5 bases and J gave up 9 bases, with 14 bases separating them. CDR3 DNA: TGTGCCAGCAGTCAGCTGGTAGTACGGGAGCTGTTTTTT. Its protein product is CASSQLVVRELFF.

A few counts support this clonotype. The V gene is TRBV10-3, the J gene TRBJ2-7; perhaps TRBD1 as D (5 bases). V was clipped by 3 bases and J by 3 bases, with 6 bases between them. Germline CDR1 is ENHRY and CDR2 is SYGVKD. The CDR3 spans 12 residues. The chain's CDR3 is CAISDRVYEQYF. CDR3 coding DNA: TGTGCCATCAGTGACAGGGTCTACGAGCAGTACTTC.

This clonotype was observed a handful of times. This chain joins TRBV15 and TRBJ1-4; tentative D call: TRBD1 (6 bases). Germline CDR1 LNHNV, CDR2 YYDKDF (reference sequence). The CDR3 length is 15 residues. V lost 7 bases to trimming and J lost 3 bases, with 15 bases between them. In nucleotides, the CDR3 is TGTGCCACCACATCTCGACAGGTTCCTAATGAAAAACTGTTTTTT. Encoded protein: CATTSRQVPNEKLFF.

This clonotype was counted only a few times. This sequence joins TRBV12-3 or TRBV12-4 and TRBJ1-1; 8 nucleotides align to TRBD1. With V trimmed by 2 bases and J by 5 bases, 7 bases remained unmatched. The CDR3 runs to 15 residues. CDR3 coding DNA: TGTGCCAGCAGTTTACAGGGGGCGCGAGGAACTGAAGCTTTCTTT. Its protein product is CASSLQGARGTEAFF.

This clonotype was recorded many times. The rearrangement links TRBV7-9 to TRBJ2-5; 9 positions match TRBD2. Germline V gene sequence: CDR1 SEHNR, CDR2 FQNEAQ (reference sequence). The CDR3 spans 17 residues. V lost 6 bases and J lost 4; bases outside the gene matches: 15. As DNA, the CDR3 is TGTGCCAGCAGTGGGTTCGGACTAGCGAAACCCCCAGAGACCCAGTACTTC. Translation gives CASSGFGLAKPPETQYF.

This clonotype was seen only once. This chain links TRBV20-1 with TRBJ2-3; weak D call: TRBD2 (5 bases). The CDR3 length is 12 residues. The germline gives CDR1 DFQATT, CDR2 SNEGSKA (reference sequence). Trimming took off 6 bases at V and 6 bases at J, with 13 bases between the two ends. CDR3 sequence (DNA): TGCAGTGCCGAGGACTTATCGGATACGCAGTATTTT. Its translation is CSAEDLSDTQYF.

V is TRBV24-1 and J is TRBJ2-1; 10 positions match TRBD2. The J call may be mistaken, given a closer DNA end match to TRBJ2-7. CDR3 length: 13 residues. Germline loops: CDR1 KGHDR, CDR2 SFDVKD. The CDR3 here is CATSLAGDYEQYF. The CDR3 nucleotides read TGTGCCACCTCGCTAGCGGGGGACTACGAGCAGTACTTC.

The chain links TRBV30 to TRBJ2-1; 12 bases align to TRBD2. CDR1 and CDR2 (germline): GTSNPN, SVGIG (reference sequence). The CDR3 length is 15 residues. Trimming at V came to 1 base and at J to 8 bases, leaving 6 bases not matched to a gene. The CDR3 spells CAWSDPPSGRDEQFF. The CDR3 region has the DNA TGTGCCTGGAGTGACCCACCTAGCGGGAGGGATGAGCAGTTCTTC.

The V call is TRBV9, the J call TRBJ2-3; TRBD1 agrees at 7 bases. The CDR3 runs to 14 residues. Germline CDR1 and CDR2: SGDLS and YYNGEE. V shed 3 bases, J shed 3 bases, and the junction held 4 bases outside the gene matches. The CDR3 nucleotides are TGTGCCAGCAGCGGACAGGGCCGAACAGATACGCAGTATTTT. This gives the protein CASSGQGRTDTQYF.

The V and J genes are TRBV25-1 and TRBJ2-7; D gene ambiguous. Germline CDR1 and CDR2: MGHDK and SYGVNS. CDR3 length: 14 residues. V gave up 8 bases and J gave up 1 base, with 15 bases separating them. CDR3 amino acids: CASSPFEESYEQYF. The CDR3 nucleotides are TGTGCCAGCTCACCGTTTGAAGAGTCCTACGAGCAGTACTTC.

The chain uses TRBV28 and TRBJ2-7, with 13 bases identical to TRBD2. The CDR3 runs 19 residues. Looked up from germline, CDR1 is MDHEN and CDR2 is SYDVKM. Trimming cost V 8 bases and J 3 bases; bases outside gene matches: 19. As DNA, the CDR3 is TGTGCCAGCCCATCCGAGGGACTAGCGGGAAAGAAACGATACTACGAGCAGTACTTC. It is translated as CASPSEGLAGKKRYYEQYF.

This clonotype appeared a single time. The junction departs from germline at one end; a sequencing error may be responsible. The V and J genes are TRBV7-7 and TRBJ2-3; 9 positions agree with TRBD2. This CDR3 has 15 residues. Germline lookup yields CDR1 SSHAT and CDR2 FNYEAQ (reference sequence). CDR3 coding DNA: TGTGCTAGCAGCCCGGGACTAGCCGAAACAGTTACGCAGTATTTT. It yields the protein CASSPGLAETVTQYF.

This clonotype was detected a few times. The J gene is TRBJ1-3, the V gene TRBV10-3; D perhaps matches TRBD1 (5 bases). The CDR3 runs 12 residues. V was shortened by 8 bases and J by 4 bases, with 9 bases between the two germline ends. Germline V CDR1 and CDR2: ENHRY, SYGVKD. CDR3 region: CAIAQGGNTIYF. The CDR3 DNA reads as TGTGCCATCGCCCAGGGCGGAAACACCATATATTTT.

V gene TRBV2 combines with J gene TRBJ2-3; D not resolved. Looked up from germline, CDR1 is SNHLY and CDR2 is FYNNEI. This CDR3 has 12 residues. Between the trimmed V and J ends, which lost 6 bases and 3 bases, there was a span of 7 bases. The CDR3 sequence is CASRLLTDTQYF. The CDR3 DNA is TGTGCCAGCAGATTACTAACAGATACGCAGTATTTT.

This clonotype has ten or more counts. This chain connects TRBV9 to TRBJ1-1, with D unclear. The CDR3 is 13 amino acids. Germline loops: CDR1 SGDLS, CDR2 YYNGEE. Between the trimmed V and J ends, which lost 3 bases and 1 base, there was a span of 7 bases. CDR3 DNA: TGTGCCAGCAGCGCGGGGTCGAACACTGAAGCTTTCTTT. Translating it yields CASSAGSNTEAFF. The full variable domain, rest sourced from reference TRBV9 and TRBJ1-1, is DSGVTQTPKHLITATGQRVTLRCSPRSGDLSVYWYQQSLDQGLQFLIQYYNGEERAKGNILERFSAQQFPDLHSELNLSSLELGDSALYFCASSAGSNTEAFFGQGTRLTVV.

This sequence joins TRBV10-3 and TRBJ1-6; D is unclear. This CDR3 contains 16 residues. V was cut by 6 bases and J by 0 bases, with 12 bases left in between. From germline, CDR1 is ENHRY and CDR2 SYGVKD. CDR3 DNA sequence: TGTGCCATCAGGGACTCTCACGCCTCCTATAATTCACCCCTCCACTTT. It encodes CAIRDSHASYNSPLHF.

This clonotype was detected a few times. The chain carries TRBV20-1 and TRBJ1-5, with D uncertain. Deletions cut 3 bases from V and 7 bases from J, with 13 bases between. The length of the CDR3 is 13 residues. Per germline, CDR1 DFQATT and CDR2 SNEGSKA (reference sequence). CDR3 sequence: CSASREGGQPQHF. CDR3 sequence (DNA): TGCAGTGCTAGTAGAGAAGGCGGGCAGCCCCAGCATTTT.

The rearrangement joins TRBV25-1 to TRBJ2-3; the match to TRBD2 covers 9 bases. Germline CDR1 MGHDK, CDR2 SYGVNS. Trimming took 3 bases from V and 5 from J; bases not matched to a gene: 3. There are 14 residues in the CDR3. Here the CDR3 reads CASSDSGRGDTQYF. The DNA of the CDR3 is TGTGCCAGCAGTGATAGCGGGAGAGGAGATACGCAGTATTTT. Looking up the rest from reference TRBV25-1 and TRBJ2-3 gives the full variable domain: EADIYQTPRYLVIGTGKKITLECSQTMGHDKMYWYQQDPGMELHLIHYSYGVNSTEKGDLSSESTVSRIRTEHFPLTLESARPSHTSQYLCASSDSGRGDTQYFGPGTRLTVL.

This clonotype was recorded many times. The chain is built from TRBV5-1 and TRBJ1-5; TRBD1 matches 11 bases. Trimming at V came to 7 bases and at J to 6 bases, leaving 6 bases not matched to a gene. Germline CDR1 reads SGHRS; CDR2 reads YFSETQ. The CDR3 has 14 amino acids. The DNA of the CDR3 is TGCGCCAGCGGACCCGGGACAGGGGGTCAGCCCCAGCATTTT. This translates into CASGPGTGGQPQHF.

This clonotype was observed at least ten times. J is TRBJ2-7 and V is TRBV4-2, with D possibly matching TRBD1 (6 bases). From germline, CDR1 is LGHNA and CDR2 YNFKEQ. With 3 bases removed from V and 2 bases from J, the gap between germline ends came to 11 bases. The CDR3 has 14 amino acids. CDR3 residues: CASSHGTPTYEQYF. The CDR3 DNA sequence: TGTGCCAGCAGCCACGGGACACCCACCTACGAGCAGTACTTC.

CDR3 coding DNA: TGTGCCATCAGTGAGTTTACCGGGACAGTTAATGGCTACACCTTC. Protein product: CAISEFTGTVNGYTF. The V gene is TRBV10-3, the J gene TRBJ1-2; 7 bases align to TRBD1. Per the germline V gene, CDR1 is ENHRY and CDR2 is SYGVKD. The J segment lost 6 bases and the V segment lost 1 base, leaving 8 bases of the junction unmatched. The length of the CDR3 is 15 residues.

The gene calls are TRBV6-2 or TRBV6-3 and TRBJ2-1; maybe TRBD1 (5 bases). V dropped 0 bases and J dropped 3 bases, with 18 bases sitting between them. This CDR3 has 18 residues. CDR1 MNHEY and CDR2 SVGEGT come from the germline V gene. CDR3 residues: CASSYSRFDRRDYNEQFF. Here the CDR3 DNA reads TGTGCCAGCAGTTACTCAAGATTTGACAGAAGAGACTACAATGAGCAGTTCTTC.

The chain couples TRBV30 to TRBJ1-5; D is ambiguous. Germline assignment: CDR1 GTSNPN and CDR2 SVGIG (reference sequence). The CDR3 is 13 amino acids. Trimming pared 2 bases from V and 4 bases from J, leaving 9 bases between. The CDR3 sequence: CAWSPSRNQPQHF. In DNA, the CDR3 is TGTGCCTGGAGTCCCTCCAGGAATCAGCCCCAGCATTTT.

This clonotype showed up many times. J is TRBJ2-3 and V is TRBV9; TRBD2 aligns across 10 bases. The junction had 7 bases not matched to a gene; V was cut back by 0 bases and J by 6 bases. The CDR3 loop spans 16 amino acids. The germline CDR1 and CDR2 sequences are SGDLS and YYNGEE. This CDR3 is CASSVDITSGIDTQYF. In nucleotides, the CDR3 is TGTGCCAGCAGCGTAGATATAACTAGCGGGATTGATACGCAGTATTTT.

This clonotype appeared a few times. The rearrangement joins TRBV18 to TRBJ1-1; weak D call: TRBD1 (6 bases). V lost 4 bases, J lost 4 bases, and 13 bases lay in between. This CDR3 comprises 14 residues. Germline CDR1 is KGHSH and CDR2 is LQKENI. CDR3 bases: TGTGCCAGCTCACACAGGGAGAGGGGCACTGAAGCTTTCTTT. Amino acid sequence: CASSHRERGTEAFF.

The rearrangement joins TRBV18 to TRBJ1-1; D gene ambiguous. V was clipped by 2 bases and J by 2 bases, with 15 bases between them. CDR3 length equals 16 residues. Germline V gene sequence: CDR1 KGHSH, CDR2 LQKENI. CDR3 in amino acids: CASSPSGNRGNTEAFF. The CDR3 coding sequence is TGTGCCAGCTCACCATCGGGGAATCGAGGAAACACTGAAGCTTTCTTT.

V and J are TRBV29-1 and TRBJ2-7, with 10 positions matching TRBD2. Germline values: CDR1 SQVTM, CDR2 ANQGSEA. The J segment lost 3 bases and the V segment lost 6 bases, leaving 14 bases of the junction unmatched. The CDR3 extends over 16 amino acids. The CDR3 region has the DNA TGCAGCGTCAAACTGGGGCTAGCGGGAGATTTCTACGAGCAGTACTTC. The encoded protein is CSVKLGLAGDFYEQYF.